Shown below are 5 T cell receptor delta chains from a single sample sequenced in a study of human gamma delta and Vdelta1 T cells. TCRdb re-called the PCR reads through CATT. The table shows some 13,000 delta-chain clones, with around 50% occurring only once. Their target antigens are unknown. Specimen: Vdelta1 gamma-delta T cells from blood grown in culture (DOT cells). The receptors originated from a human donor in good health.

The chain carries TRDV1 and TRDJ3, with D perhaps TRDD3 (9 bases). Per the germline V gene, CDR1 is TSWWSYY and CDR2 is QGS. CDR3 length equals 26 residues. V lost 5 bases to trimming and J lost 1 base, with 39 bases between them. The DNA for the CDR3 is TGTGCTCTTGGGCCCCGCCTTCCTAAAAAAAACCCTCTGGGGATACGGAGTTCCTGGGACACCCGACAGATGTTTTTC. This translates into CALGPRLPKKNPLGIRSSWDTRQMFF.

This chain connects TRDV1 to TRDJ1; 12 bases align to TRDD3. The CDR3 length is 23 residues. Germline V lookup: CDR1 TSWWSYY, CDR2 QGS. J was trimmed by 3 bases and V by 0 bases; bases with no gene match: 23. As DNA, the CDR3 is TGTGCTCTTGGGGAACTAGTTACCCCGAGCCAAGCTGGGGGATACGCGGTGGCCGATAAACTCATCTTT. Translating it yields CALGELVTPSQAGGYAVADKLIF.

The V call is TRDV1, the J call TRDJ1; TRDD3 might be the D (5 bases). This CDR3 contains 15 residues. Trimming removed 2 bases from V and 11 bases from J, with 21 bases in between. The germline V gene encodes CDR1 TSWWSYY and CDR2 QGS. The CDR3 DNA follows: TGTGCTCTTGGGGAATCTCCCCTGGGCAGCATTGGGCTCATCTTT. It codes for CALGESPLGSIGLIF.

V usage is TRDV1 and J usage is TRDJ1; 7 nucleotides line up with TRDD3. Germline-derived CDR1 and CDR2 are TSWWSYY and QGS. The CDR3 totals 23 residues. J lost 4 bases, V lost 0 bases, and 29 bases had no gene match. CDR3 in DNA: TGTGCTCTTGGGGAACTATTCGCCCAAGGTCCGAATTCCCTAAACTGGGGAGGCGATAAACTCATCTTT. Translation gives CALGELFAQGPNSLNWGGDKLIF.

The V gene is TRDV1, the J gene TRDJ1; 9 nucleotides match TRDD3. Germline V gene sequence: CDR1 TSWWSYY, CDR2 QGS. V lost 2 bases and J lost 1; bases outside the gene matches: 20. There are 21 residues in the CDR3. The chain's CDR3 is CALGEEDPTRGIPMGTDKLIF. CDR3 coding DNA: TGTGCTCTTGGGGAAGAGGATCCTACGCGGGGGATACCGATGGGCACCGATAAACTCATCTTT.